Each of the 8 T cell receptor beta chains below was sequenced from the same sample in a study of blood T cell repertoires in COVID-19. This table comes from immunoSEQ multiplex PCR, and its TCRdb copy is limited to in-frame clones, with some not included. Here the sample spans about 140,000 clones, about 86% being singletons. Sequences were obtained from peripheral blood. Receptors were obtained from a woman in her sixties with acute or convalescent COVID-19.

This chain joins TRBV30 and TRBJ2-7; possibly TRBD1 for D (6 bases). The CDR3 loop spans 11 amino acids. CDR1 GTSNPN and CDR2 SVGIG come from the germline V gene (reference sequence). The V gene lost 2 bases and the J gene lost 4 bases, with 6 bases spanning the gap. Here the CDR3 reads CAWSTGYEQYF. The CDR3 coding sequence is TGTGCCTGGAGTACAGGGTACGAGCAGTACTTC.

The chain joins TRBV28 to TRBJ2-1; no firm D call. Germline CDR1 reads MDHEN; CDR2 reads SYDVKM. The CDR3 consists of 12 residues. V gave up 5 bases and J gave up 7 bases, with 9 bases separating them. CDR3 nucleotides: TGTGCCAGCAGTGGCTCAGGAAATGAGCAGTTCTTC. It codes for CASSGSGNEQFF.

This chain's CDR3 is CASSSKDRGPSYEQYF. CDR3 coding DNA: TGTGCCAGCAGCTCGAAGGACAGGGGGCCATCCTACGAGCAGTACTTC. The rearrangement uses TRBV5-4 and TRBJ2-7, with 11 bases that match TRBD1. The germline CDR1 and CDR2 sequences are SGHNT and YYREEE (reference sequence). V lost 3 bases to trimming and J lost 1 base; unmatched junction nucleotides: 6. The CDR3 runs to 16 residues.

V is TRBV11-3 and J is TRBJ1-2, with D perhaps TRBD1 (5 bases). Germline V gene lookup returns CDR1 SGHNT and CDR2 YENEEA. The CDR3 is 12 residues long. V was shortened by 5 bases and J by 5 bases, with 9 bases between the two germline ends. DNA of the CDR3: TGTGCCAGCAGCCCGGGGGGTTATGGCTACACCTTC. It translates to CASSPGGYGYTF.

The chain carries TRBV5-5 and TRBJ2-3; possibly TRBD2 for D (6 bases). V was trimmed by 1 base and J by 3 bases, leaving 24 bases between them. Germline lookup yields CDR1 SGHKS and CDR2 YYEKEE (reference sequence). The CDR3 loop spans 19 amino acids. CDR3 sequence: CASSLRGFSRDGRTDTQYF. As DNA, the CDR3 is TGTGCCAGCAGCTTGAGAGGGTTTTCCAGGGACGGGAGAACAGATACGCAGTATTTT.

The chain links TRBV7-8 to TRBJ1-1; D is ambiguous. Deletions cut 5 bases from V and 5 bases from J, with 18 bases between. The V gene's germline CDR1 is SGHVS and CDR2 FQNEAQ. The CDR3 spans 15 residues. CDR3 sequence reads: CASSADGVFQTEAFF. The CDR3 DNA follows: TGTGCCAGCAGCGCTGACGGGGTGTTTCAGACTGAAGCTTTCTTT.

CDR3 in DNA: TGTGCCAGCAGCCTTAGTGGTGCAACTAATGAAAAACTGTTTTTT. Residues: CASSLSGATNEKLFF. The chain carries TRBV28 and TRBJ1-4; D ambiguous. The CDR3 extends over 15 amino acids. The germline V gene has CDR1 MDHEN and CDR2 SYDVKM. The V gene lost 6 bases and the J gene lost 0 bases, with 11 bases spanning the gap. Supplemented by reference TRBV28 and TRBJ1-4, the full variable domain reads DVKVTQSSRYLVKRTGEKVFLECVQDMDHENMFWYRQDPGLGLRLIYFSYDVKMKEKGDIPEGYSVSREKKERFSLILESASTNQTSMYLCASSLSGATNEKLFFGSGTQLSVL.

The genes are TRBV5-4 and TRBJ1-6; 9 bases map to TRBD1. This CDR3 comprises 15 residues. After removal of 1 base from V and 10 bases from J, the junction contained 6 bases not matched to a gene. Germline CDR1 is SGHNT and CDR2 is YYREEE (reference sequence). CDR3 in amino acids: CASSLRTGGRSPLHF. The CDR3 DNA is TGTGCCAGCAGCTTGAGAACAGGGGGCCGGTCACCCCTCCACTTT.